The entry that follows covers one T cell receptor (beta chain) sequence. The data are from a study of blood T cell repertoires in COVID-19. Germline lookup yields CDR1 MDHEN and CDR2 SYDVKM. This CDR3 region has 15 residues. With V trimmed by 8 bases and J by 6 bases, 14 bases remained unmatched. Per the original data handling: How many nucleated cells were present was estimated from reference gene primer amplification. Some clones are missing from TCRdb's copy, which holds only in-frame ones; the method was immunoSEQ multiplex PCR. That table furnishes V, J and clone size, whereas the DNA furnished D and trimming. The table lists approximately 490,000 clones, about 85% of them singletons. Participants, roughly 18 to 90 years old, spanned 24 US areas. Recovered status in Cohort 3 required two negative PCRs, clearance, or symptom resolution.

The chain links TRBV28 to TRBJ2-7; 9 bases map to TRBD2. Sequencing input: PBMCs or T cells enriched from blood (not recorded which). This receptor was obtained from a young woman who had recovered from COVID-19. In DNA, the CDR3 is TGTGCCAGCGGATCCTCCGGGACTAGCTCATTCGAGCAGTACTTC. As protein: CASGSSGTSSFEQYF.